This TCR beta chain appears in the sequencing data of a study of blood T cell repertoires in COVID-19. As for the study in general: Donors in the United States, Italy and Spain gave samples during acute or convalescent COVID-19. PBMCs, B-cell-depleted T cells, or T cells were the source of the cDNA or gDNA that made up the material.

The V segment lost 4 bases and the J segment 3 bases; nucleotides outside the gene matches: 3. Germline CDR1 LGHDT, CDR2 YNNKEL (reference sequence). This CDR3 has 16 amino acids. Per the authors' pipeline: Quantification of nucleated cells was approximated via reference gene primer amplification. Data came from immunoSEQ multiplex PCR; TCRdb stores just in-frame clones and leaves some out. V, J and clone size reflect that table, while D and trimming were determined from the DNA. The sample holds fewer than 250,000 clones, about 82% seen once. Sequenced: peripheral blood. The receptor's source is a man in his sixties with COVID-19, enrolled during active disease. The chain has TRBV3-1 (or the pseudogene TRBV3-2) and TRBJ2-3; TRBD2 agrees at 14 bases. The CDR3: CASSPGTSGRTDTQYF. CDR3 nucleotides: TGTGCCAGCAGCCCCGGGACTAGCGGGAGAACAGATACGCAGTATTTT.